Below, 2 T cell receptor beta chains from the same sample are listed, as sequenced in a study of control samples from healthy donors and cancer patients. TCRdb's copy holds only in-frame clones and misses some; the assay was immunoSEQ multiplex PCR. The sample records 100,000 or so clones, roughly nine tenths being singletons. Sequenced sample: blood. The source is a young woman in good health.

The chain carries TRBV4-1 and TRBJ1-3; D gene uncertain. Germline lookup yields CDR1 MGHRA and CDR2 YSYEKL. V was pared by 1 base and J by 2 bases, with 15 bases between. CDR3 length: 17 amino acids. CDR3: CASSQVSLLGTGNTIYF. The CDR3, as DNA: TGCGCCAGCAGCCAAGTCTCCCTCCTCGGAACTGGAAACACCATATATTTT.

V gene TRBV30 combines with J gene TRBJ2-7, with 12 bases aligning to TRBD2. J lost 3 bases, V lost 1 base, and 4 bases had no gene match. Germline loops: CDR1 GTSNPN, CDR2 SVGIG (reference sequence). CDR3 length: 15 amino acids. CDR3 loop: CAWSATSGGSYEQYF. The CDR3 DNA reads TGTGCCTGGAGTGCGACTAGCGGGGGAAGCTACGAGCAGTACTTC.